Below, one TCR beta chain is given with its context. During active infection, Seattle patients enrolled and were then monitored through disease. The authors' processing: Scientists estimated how many nucleated cells there were by amplifying reference gene primers. TCRdb's copy holds only in-frame clones and misses some; the assay was immunoSEQ multiplex PCR. For V, J and clone size, that table is used; D and trimming come from the DNA. The data show 150,000 to 200,000 clones, roughly 81% seen once. The data were obtained in a study of blood T cell repertoires in COVID-19. The wider study: Italy, Spain and the United States were the sources of the convalescent and acute COVID-19 samples. The cDNA or gDNA used as material had been derived from T cells, B-cell-depleted T cells, or PBMCs.

Germline CDR1 reads MNHEY; CDR2 reads SVGAGI. The CDR3 has 13 residues. V was pared by 6 bases and J by 6 bases, with 7 bases of the junction left unmatched. Sequencing was done on a sample of peripheral blood. This chain links TRBV6-5 with TRBJ1-1, with 7 bases fitting TRBD1. This receptor was taken from a woman over 75 with COVID-19, enrolled during active disease. CDR3 protein: CASRDRVYAEAFF. As DNA, the CDR3 is TGTGCCAGCAGAGACAGGGTTTACGCTGAAGCTTTCTTT.